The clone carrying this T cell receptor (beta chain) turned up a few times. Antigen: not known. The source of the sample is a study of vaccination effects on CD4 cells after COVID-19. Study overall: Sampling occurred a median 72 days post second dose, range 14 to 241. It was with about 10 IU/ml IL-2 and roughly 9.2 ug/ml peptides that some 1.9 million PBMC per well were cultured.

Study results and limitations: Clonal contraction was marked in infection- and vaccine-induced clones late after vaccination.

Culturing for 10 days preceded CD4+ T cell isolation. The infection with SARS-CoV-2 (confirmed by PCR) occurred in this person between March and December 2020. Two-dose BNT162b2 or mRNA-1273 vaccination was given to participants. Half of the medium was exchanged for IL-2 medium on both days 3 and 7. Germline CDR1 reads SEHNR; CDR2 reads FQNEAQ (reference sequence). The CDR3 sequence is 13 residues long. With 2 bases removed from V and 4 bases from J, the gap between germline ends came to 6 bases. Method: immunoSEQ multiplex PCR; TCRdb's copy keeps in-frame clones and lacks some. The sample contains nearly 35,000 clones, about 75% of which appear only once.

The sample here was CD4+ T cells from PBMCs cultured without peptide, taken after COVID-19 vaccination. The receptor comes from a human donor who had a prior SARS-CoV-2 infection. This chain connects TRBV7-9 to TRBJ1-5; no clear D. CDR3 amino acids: CASSLFGNQPQHF. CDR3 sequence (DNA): TGTGCCAGCAGCTTATTTGGGAATCAGCCCCAGCATTTT.